This T cell receptor (beta chain) is from a study of metastatic and nonmetastatic thyroid tumors. Study-level background: Blood and tumor or nodule tissue repertoires from malignant and benign thyroid patients were compared.

To note about this clone: Its antigen is still unknown.

Nobody among the patients had been given any treatment before thyroid surgery. Regarding the study as a whole: Malignant thyroid tumors reportedly had TCR beta diversity that was significantly higher than in benign nodules, in blood and tumor.

TCRdb re-analyzed the PCR reads using MiXCR. The top ten clones hold approximately 33% of a sample with some 8,400 clones, over 35% of them seen once. Trimming pared 2 bases from V and 3 bases from J, leaving 10 bases between. Germline lookup yields CDR1 MNHEY and CDR2 SVGEGT. The CDR3 spans 15 residues. Sequencing was done on a sample of tumor tissue. The genes are TRBV6-2 or TRBV6-3 and TRBJ1-4; no clear D gene. This TCR was recovered from a male donor with papillary thyroid cancer or a benign thyroid nodule (not recorded which). Some clones in this sample may be carry-over from other donors' samples. CDR3 amino acids: CASSYTGPPNEKLFF. In nucleotides, the CDR3 is TGTGCCAGCAGTTACACCGGACCTCCTAATGAAAAACTGTTTTTT.